Sequencing of this T cell receptor beta chain was carried out in a study of blood T cells in healthy people across ages. This CDR3 region has 17 residues. CDR1 SGHTA and CDR2 FQGNSA come from the germline V gene. The V segment lost 1 base and the J segment 7 bases; nucleotides outside the gene matches: 12. The authors ran a second PCR of roughly 6 to 11 cycles using a sample-barcoded 5' primer and a J-beta primer mix. TCRdb re-derived calls from the 5' RACE reads in MiXCR, one entry per CDR3 protein. The profile shows some 1.5 million distinct CDR3 sequences, under 30% of them singletons. The sequenced material came from blood. The chain employs TRBV7-2 and TRBJ1-1, with 10 bases aligning to TRBD1. The receptor was derived from a young woman in good health. The chain's CDR3 is CASSLESGQGLRIEAFF. CDR3 coding DNA: TGTGCCAGCAGCTTAGAGTCGGGACAGGGGTTAAGAATTGAAGCTTTCTTT.